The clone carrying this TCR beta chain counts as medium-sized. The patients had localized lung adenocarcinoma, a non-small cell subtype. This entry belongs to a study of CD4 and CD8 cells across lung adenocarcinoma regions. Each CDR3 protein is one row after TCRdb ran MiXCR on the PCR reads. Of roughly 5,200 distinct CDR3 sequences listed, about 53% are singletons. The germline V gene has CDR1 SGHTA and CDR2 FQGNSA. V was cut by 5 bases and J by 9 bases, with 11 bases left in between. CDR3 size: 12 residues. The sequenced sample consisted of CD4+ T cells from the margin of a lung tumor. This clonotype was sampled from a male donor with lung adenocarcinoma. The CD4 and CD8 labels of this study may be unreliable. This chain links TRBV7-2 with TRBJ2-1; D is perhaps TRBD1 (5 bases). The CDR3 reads CASSLFQGEQFF. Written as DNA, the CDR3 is TGTGCCAGCAGCCTGTTCCAGGGTGAGCAGTTCTTC. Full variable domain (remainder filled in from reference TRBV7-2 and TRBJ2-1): GAGVSQSPSNKVTEKGKDVELRCDPISGHTALYWYRQSLGQGLEFLIYFQGNSAPDKSGLPSDRFSAERTGGSVSTLTIQRTQQEDSAVYLCASSLFQGEQFFGPGTRLTVL.